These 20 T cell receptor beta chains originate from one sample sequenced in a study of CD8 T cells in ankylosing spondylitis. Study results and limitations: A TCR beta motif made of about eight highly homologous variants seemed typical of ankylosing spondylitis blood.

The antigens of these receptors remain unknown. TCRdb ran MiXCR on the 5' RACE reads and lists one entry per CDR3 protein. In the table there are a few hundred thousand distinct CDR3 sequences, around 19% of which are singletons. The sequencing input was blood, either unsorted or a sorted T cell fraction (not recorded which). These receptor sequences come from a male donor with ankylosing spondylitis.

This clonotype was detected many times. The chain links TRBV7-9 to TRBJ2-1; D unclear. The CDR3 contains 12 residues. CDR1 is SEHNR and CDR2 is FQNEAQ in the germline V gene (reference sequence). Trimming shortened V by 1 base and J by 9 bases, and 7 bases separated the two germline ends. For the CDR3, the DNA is TGTGCCAGCAGCTTAGTTGCTAGTGAGCAGTTCTTC. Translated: CASSLVASEQFF.

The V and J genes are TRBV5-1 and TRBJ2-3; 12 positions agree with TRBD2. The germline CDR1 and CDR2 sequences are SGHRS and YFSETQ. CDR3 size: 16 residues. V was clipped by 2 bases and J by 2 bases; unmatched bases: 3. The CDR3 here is CASSLLAGGNTDTQYF. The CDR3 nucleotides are TGCGCCAGCAGCTTACTAGCGGGAGGAAACACAGATACGCAGTATTTT. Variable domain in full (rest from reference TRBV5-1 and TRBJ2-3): KAGVTQTPRYLIKTRGQQVTLSCSPISGHRSVSWYQQTPGQGLQFLFEYFSETQRNKGNFPGRFSGRQFSNSRSEMNVSTLELGDSALYLCASSLLAGGNTDTQYFGPGTRLTVL.

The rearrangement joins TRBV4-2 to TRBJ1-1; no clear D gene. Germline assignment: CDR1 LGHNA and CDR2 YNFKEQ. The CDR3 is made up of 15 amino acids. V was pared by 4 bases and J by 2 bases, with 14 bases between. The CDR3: CASSPTLRENTEAFF. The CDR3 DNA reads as TGTGCCAGCAGCCCCACTCTGAGGGAAAACACTGAAGCTTTCTTT.

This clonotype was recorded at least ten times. CDR3 loop: CASSLAVGIGGYTF. In nucleotides, the CDR3 is TGTGCCAGCAGTTTGGCCGTTGGTATTGGTGGCTACACCTTC. The chain employs TRBV12-3 or TRBV12-4 and TRBJ1-2, with D hard to call. The CDR3 is 14 residues long. Trimming cost V 3 bases and J 7 bases, with 15 bases left between them.

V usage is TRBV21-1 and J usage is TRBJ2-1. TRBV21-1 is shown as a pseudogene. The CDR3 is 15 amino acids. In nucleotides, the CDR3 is TGTGCCAGCAGCAATCTGCCCAGGTCCTACAATGAGCAGTTCTTC. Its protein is CASSNLPRSYNEQFF.

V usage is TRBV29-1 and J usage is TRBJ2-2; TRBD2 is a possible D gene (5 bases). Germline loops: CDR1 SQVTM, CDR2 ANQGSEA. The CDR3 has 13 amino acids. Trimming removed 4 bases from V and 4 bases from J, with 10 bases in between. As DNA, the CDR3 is TGCAGCGTTGTACCGGCGGGCACCGGGGAGCTGTTTTTT. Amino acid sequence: CSVVPAGTGELFF.

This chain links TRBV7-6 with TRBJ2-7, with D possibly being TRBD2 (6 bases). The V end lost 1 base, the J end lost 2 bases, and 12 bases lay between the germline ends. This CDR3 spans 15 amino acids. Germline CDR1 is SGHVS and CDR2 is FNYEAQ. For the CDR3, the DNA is TGTGCCAGCAGCTTAGAGGCTAGCGCAACCTACGAGCAGTACTTC. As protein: CASSLEASATYEQYF.

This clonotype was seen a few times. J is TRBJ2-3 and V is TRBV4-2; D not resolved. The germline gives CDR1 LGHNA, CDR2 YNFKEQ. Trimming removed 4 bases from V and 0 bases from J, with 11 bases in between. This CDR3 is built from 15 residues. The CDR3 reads CASSPTLDSTDTQYF. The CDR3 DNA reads TGTGCCAGCAGCCCTACCCTTGACAGCACAGATACGCAGTATTTT.

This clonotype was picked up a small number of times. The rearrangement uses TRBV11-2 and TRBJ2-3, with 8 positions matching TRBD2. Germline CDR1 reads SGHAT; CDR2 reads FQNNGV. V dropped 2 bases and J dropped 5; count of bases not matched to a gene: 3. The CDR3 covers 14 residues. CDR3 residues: CASSLSTSGDTQYF. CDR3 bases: TGTGCCAGCAGCTTATCCACTAGCGGAGATACGCAGTATTTT.

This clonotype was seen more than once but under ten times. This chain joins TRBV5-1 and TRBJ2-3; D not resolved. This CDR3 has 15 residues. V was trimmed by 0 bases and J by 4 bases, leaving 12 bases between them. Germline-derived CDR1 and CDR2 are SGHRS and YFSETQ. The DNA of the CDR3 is TGCGCCAGCAGCTTGGAGTTGGTTTTCCCAGATACGCAGTATTTT. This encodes CASSLELVFPDTQYF.

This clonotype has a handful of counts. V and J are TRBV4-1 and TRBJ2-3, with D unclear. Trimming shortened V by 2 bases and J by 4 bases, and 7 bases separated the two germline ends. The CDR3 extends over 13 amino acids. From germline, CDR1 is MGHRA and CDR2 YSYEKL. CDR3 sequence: CASSQSTADTQYF. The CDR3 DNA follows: TGCGCCAGCAGCCAATCCACGGCAGATACGCAGTATTTT.

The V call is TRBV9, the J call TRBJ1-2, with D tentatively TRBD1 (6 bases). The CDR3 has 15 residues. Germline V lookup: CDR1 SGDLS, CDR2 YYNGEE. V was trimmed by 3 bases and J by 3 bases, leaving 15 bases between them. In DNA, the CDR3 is TGTGCCAGCAGCGGTCGCGGACAGCCCTACTATGGCTACACCTTC. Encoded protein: CASSGRGQPYYGYTF.

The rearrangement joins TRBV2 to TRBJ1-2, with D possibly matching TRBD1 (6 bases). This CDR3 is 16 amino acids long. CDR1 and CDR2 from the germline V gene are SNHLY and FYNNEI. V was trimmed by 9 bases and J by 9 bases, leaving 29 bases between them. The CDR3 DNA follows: TGTGCCAGGAGGAACGAGGTAGCAAACCGGGACATGCGCTACACCTTC. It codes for CARRNEVANRDMRYTF.

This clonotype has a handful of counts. CDR3 region: CASSWKGTGFNNEQFF. The CDR3 region has the DNA TGTGCCAGTAGTTGGAAGGGGACAGGGTTCAACAATGAGCAGTTCTTC. The J gene is TRBJ2-1, the V gene TRBV19, with 9 bases identical to TRBD1. The junction had 10 bases not matched to a gene; V was cut back by 5 bases and J by 5 bases. The CDR3 has 16 residues. Germline V gives CDR1 LNHDA, CDR2 SQIVND (reference sequence).

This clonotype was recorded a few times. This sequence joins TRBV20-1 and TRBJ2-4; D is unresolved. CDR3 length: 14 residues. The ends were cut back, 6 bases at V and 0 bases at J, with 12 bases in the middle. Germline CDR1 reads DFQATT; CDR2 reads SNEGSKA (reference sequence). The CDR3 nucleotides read TGCAGTGCCACTGGACCGTTAGCCAAAAACATTCAGTACTTC. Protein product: CSATGPLAKNIQYF.

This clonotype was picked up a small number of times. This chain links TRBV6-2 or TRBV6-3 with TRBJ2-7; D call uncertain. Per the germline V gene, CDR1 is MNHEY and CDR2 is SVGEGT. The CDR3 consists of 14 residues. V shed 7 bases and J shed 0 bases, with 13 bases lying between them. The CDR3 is CASMEIMGSYEQYF. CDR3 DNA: TGTGCCAGCATGGAAATAATGGGCTCCTACGAGCAGTACTTC.

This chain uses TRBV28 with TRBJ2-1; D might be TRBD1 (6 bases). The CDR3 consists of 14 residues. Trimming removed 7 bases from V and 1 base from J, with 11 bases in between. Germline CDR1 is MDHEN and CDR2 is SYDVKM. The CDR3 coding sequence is TGTGCCAGCACCCCCAGGGGATCCTACAATGAGCAGTTCTTC. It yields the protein CASTPRGSYNEQFF.

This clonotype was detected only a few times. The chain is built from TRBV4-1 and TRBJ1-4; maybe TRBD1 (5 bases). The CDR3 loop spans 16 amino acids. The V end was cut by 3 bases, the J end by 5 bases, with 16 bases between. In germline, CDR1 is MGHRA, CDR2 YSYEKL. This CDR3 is CASSQQDSIPNEKLFF. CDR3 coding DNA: TGCGCCAGCAGCCAGCAAGACAGCATCCCGAATGAAAAACTGTTTTTT.

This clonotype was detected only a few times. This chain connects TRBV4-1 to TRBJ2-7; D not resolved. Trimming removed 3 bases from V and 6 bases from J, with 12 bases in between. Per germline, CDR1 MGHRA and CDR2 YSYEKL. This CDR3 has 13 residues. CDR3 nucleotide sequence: TGCGCCAGCAGCCAGGGCCCCCAAGGCGAGCAGTACTTC. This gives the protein CASSQGPQGEQYF.

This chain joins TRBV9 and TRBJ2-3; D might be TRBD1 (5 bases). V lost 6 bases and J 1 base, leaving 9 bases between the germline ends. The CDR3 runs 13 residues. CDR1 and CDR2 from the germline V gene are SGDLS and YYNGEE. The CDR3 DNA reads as TGTGCCAGCACAGGGATCCGCACAGATACGCAGTATTTT. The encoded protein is CASTGIRTDTQYF. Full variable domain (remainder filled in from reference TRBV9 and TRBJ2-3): DSGVTQTPKHLITATGQRVTLRCSPRSGDLSVYWYQQSLDQGLQFLIQYYNGEERAKGNILERFSAQQFPDLHSELNLSSLELGDSALYFCASTGIRTDTQYFGPGTRLTVL.